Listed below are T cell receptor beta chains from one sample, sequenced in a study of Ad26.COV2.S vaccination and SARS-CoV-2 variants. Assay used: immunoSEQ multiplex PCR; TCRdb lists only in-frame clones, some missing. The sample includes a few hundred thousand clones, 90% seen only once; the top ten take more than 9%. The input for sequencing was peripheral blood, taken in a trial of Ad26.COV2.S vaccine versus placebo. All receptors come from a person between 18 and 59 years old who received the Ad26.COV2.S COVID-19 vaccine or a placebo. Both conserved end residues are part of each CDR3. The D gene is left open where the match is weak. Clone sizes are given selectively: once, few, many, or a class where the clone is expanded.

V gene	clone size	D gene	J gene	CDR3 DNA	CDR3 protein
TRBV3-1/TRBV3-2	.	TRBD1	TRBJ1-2	TGTGCCAGCAGTCCCGGGACAGGGGGTAACTATGGCTACACCTTC	CASSPGTGGNYGYTF
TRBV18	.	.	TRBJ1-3	TGTGCCAGCTCACCAGGACAGATCTCTGGAAACACCATATATTTT	CASSPGQISGNTIYF
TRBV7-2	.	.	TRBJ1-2	TGTGCCAGCAGCTACCAAGTGGGCTACACCTTC	CASSYQVGYTF
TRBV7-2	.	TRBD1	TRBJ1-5	TGTGCCAGCAGCTTACAGGGGGGTAGCAATCAGCCCCAGCATTTT	CASSLQGGSNQPQHF
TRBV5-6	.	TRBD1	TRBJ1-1	TGTGCCAGCAGCTTTATCCGGGACAGTTCGAACACTGAAGCTTTCTTT	CASSFIRDSSNTEAFF
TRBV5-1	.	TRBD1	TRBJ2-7	TGCGCCAGCAGCTTGGCCATGGACAGGGGAGCCGAGCAGTACTTC	CASSLAMDRGAEQYF
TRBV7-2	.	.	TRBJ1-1	TGTGCCAGCAGCCGGCGGGCAGCCACTGAAGCTTTCTTT	CASSRRAATEAFF
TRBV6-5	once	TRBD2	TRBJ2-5	TGTGCCAGCAGTTACGGGGAGCGGGGGACCCAGTACTTC	CASSYGERGTQYF
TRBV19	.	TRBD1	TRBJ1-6	TGTGCCAGTAGTATGGACATCCGGGACAGCTTAATGAGCTCCTATAATTCACCCCTCCACTTT	CASSMDIRDSLMSSYNSPLHF
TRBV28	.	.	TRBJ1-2	TGTGCCAGCAGTCCCGGATTCTATGGCTACACCTTC	CASSPGFYGYTF
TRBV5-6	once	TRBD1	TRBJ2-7	TGTGCCAGCAGCTTGAGGGTCAGGGGGCCGTGGAGGGAGCAGTACTTC	CASSLRVRGPWREQYF
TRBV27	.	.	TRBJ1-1	TGTGCCAGCAGTTTGACCAGGAGGAACACTGAAGCTTTCTTT	CASSLTRRNTEAFF
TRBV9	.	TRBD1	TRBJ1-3	TGTGCCAGCAGCGCCGGGACAGGGTTTGGAAACACCATATATTTT	CASSAGTGFGNTIYF
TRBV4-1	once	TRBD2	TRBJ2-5	TGCGCCAGCAGCCAATTCGGGAGGGACGGGGAGACCCAGTACTTC	CASSQFGRDGETQYF
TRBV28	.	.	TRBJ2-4	TGTGCCAGCAGTTTAAGTGTTCGACAGGAAAGGAGGCAAGGAAACATTCAGTACTTC	CASSLSVRQERRQGNIQYF
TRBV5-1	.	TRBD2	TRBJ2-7	TGCGCCAGCAGCTTGGGGGCTAGCGGGAGATCCTACGAGCAGTACTTC	CASSLGASGRSYEQYF
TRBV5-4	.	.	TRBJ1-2	TGTGCCAGCAGCCGAGACAGCTATGGCTACACCTTC	CASSRDSYGYTF
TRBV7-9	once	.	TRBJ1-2	TGTGCCAGCGATCACAGGGCTAACTATGGCTACACCTTC	CASDHRANYGYTF
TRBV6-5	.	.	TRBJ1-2	TGTGCCAGCAGTCGCGGGACTACTGGCGGCTACACCTTC	CASSRGTTGGYTF
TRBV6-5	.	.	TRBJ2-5	TGTGCCAGCAGTTACTCGGAGACCCAGTACTTC	CASSYSETQYF
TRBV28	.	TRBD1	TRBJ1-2	TGTGCCACAGACAGGGCCCCCAACTATGGCTACACCTTC	CATDRAPNYGYTF
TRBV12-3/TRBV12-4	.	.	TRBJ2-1	TGTGCCAGCAGTCTACGGGGGAGTCAGCAGTTCTTC	CASSLRGSQQFF
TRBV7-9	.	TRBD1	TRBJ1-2	TGTGCCAGCAGCTCCTCGGACAGGGGAAGTTACACCTTC	CASSSSDRGSYTF
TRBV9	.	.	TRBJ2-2	TGTGCCAGCAGCGTAGAAGGTATCCAAAAGGAGCTGTTTTTT	CASSVEGIQKELFF
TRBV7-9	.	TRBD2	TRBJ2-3	TGTGCCAGCAGCTTAGGCCTAGCGGGAGGGCCCGCAGATACGCAGTATTTT	CASSLGLAGGPADTQYF
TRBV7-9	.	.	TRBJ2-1	TGTGCCAGCAGCTTCGCGGGCTCCTACAATGAGCAGTTCTTC	CASSFAGSYNEQFF
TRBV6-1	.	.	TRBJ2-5	TGTGCCAGCAGTGAAGTACAACAAGAGACCCAGTACTTC	CASSEVQQETQYF
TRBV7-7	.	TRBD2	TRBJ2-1	TGTGCTAGCAGCTTAGCCCCGGGACTAGCGTTCACCTACAATGAGCAGTTCTTC	CASSLAPGLAFTYNEQFF